Below are 30 T cell receptor beta chains sequenced from a single sample in a study of blood T cell repertoires in COVID-19. Profiling relied on immunoSEQ multiplex PCR, and the TCRdb table lists in-frame clones only, not all of them. The sample lists over 10,000 clones, approximately 91% occurring once. The sample taken for sequencing was peripheral blood. The receptors come from a human donor in a cohort sampled during active COVID-19.

The chain couples TRBV4-1 to TRBJ2-1; the D gene is possibly TRBD1 (5 bases). The CDR3 loop spans 15 amino acids. The V gene lost 4 bases and the J gene lost 4 bases, with 14 bases spanning the gap. Germline CDR1 and CDR2: MGHRA and YSYEKL. CDR3 sequence: CASSPPQGVYNEQFF. The CDR3 DNA sequence: TGCGCCAGCAGCCCCCCTCAAGGGGTTTACAATGAGCAGTTCTTC.

V is TRBV7-2 and J is TRBJ2-1; 11 nucleotides line up with TRBD2. V lost 4 bases to trimming and J lost 10 bases; unmatched junction nucleotides: 9. Looked up from germline, CDR1 is SGHTA and CDR2 is FQGNSA. The CDR3 extends over 15 amino acids. CDR3 nucleotides: TGTGCCAGCAGCTCCCTGACTAGCGGGGCTCTAGAGCAGTTCTTC. Residues: CASSSLTSGALEQFF. The full variable domain, with the rest looked up from reference TRBV7-2 and TRBJ2-1, is GAGVSQSPSNKVTEKGKDVELRCDPISGHTALYWYRQSLGQGLEFLIYFQGNSAPDKSGLPSDRFSAERTGGSVSTLTIQRTQQEDSAVYLCASSSLTSGALEQFFGPGTRLTVL.

J is TRBJ2-3 and V is TRBV28, with 10 bases lining up with TRBD1. V gave up 2 bases and J gave up 5 bases; unmatched junction bases: 7. Germline values: CDR1 MDHEN, CDR2 SYDVKM. The CDR3 runs to 16 residues. CDR3 in DNA: TGTGCCAGCAGTTTAGGGGTGGGACAGGGGATAGATACGCAGTATTTT. Its translation is CASSLGVGQGIDTQYF.

V and J are TRBV6-5 and TRBJ2-1; 10 nucleotides match TRBD1. Trimming removed 4 bases from V and 2 bases from J; junction bases left unmatched: 5. This CDR3 spans 16 amino acids. Germline V gene data show CDR1 as MNHEY and CDR2 as SVGAGI. This CDR3 is CASSLTGTGAYNEQFF. DNA of the CDR3: TGTGCCAGCAGTTTAACCGGGACAGGGGCCTACAATGAGCAGTTCTTC.

This rearrangement joins TRBV6-5 to TRBJ1-6; TRBD1 agrees at 8 bases. The germline V gene has CDR1 MNHEY and CDR2 SVGAGI. The CDR3 sequence is 14 residues long. V was clipped by 9 bases and J by 8 bases; unmatched bases: 9. This CDR3 reads CARKNDRGDSPLHF. In DNA form, the CDR3 reads TGTGCCAGAAAAAACGACAGGGGTGATTCACCCCTCCACTTT.

This chain joins TRBV27 and TRBJ1-5; D possibly corresponds to TRBD1 (6 bases). CDR3 size: 15 residues. Germline CDR1 MNHEY, CDR2 SMNVEV (reference sequence). V lost 3 bases to trimming and J lost 3 bases, with 12 bases between them. This CDR3 is CASSLGVGHNQPQHF. The CDR3 coding sequence is TGTGCCAGCAGTTTGGGGGTGGGACACAATCAGCCCCAGCATTTT.

The chain employs TRBV10-3 and TRBJ1-5; 7 bases match TRBD1. Germline V gene data show CDR1 as ENHRY and CDR2 as SYGVKD. J gave up 9 bases and V 6 bases, and 5 bases lay outside the gene matches. The CDR3 contains 12 residues. CDR3 nucleotide sequence: TGTGCCATCAGAGGGGGCGAGGGGCCCCAGCATTTT. Protein: CAIRGGEGPQHF.

The chain combines TRBV10-3 with TRBJ2-2; D is uncertain. The CDR3 length is 14 residues. Germline loops: CDR1 ENHRY, CDR2 SYGVKD. Trimming pared 6 bases from V and 0 bases from J, leaving 8 bases between. The chain's CDR3 is CAIRRHANTGELFF. The CDR3 DNA reads TGTGCCATCAGGCGACACGCGAACACCGGGGAGCTGTTTTTT.

This chain joins TRBV6-5 and TRBJ2-7; 7 nucleotides align to TRBD1. Trimming removed 5 bases from V and 2 bases from J; junction bases left unmatched: 6. Germline lookup yields CDR1 MNHEY and CDR2 SVGAGI. CDR3 size: 14 residues. For the CDR3, the DNA is TGTGCCAGCAGTAAGACAGGGTCAACCTACGAGCAGTACTTC. Translation gives CASSKTGSTYEQYF.

In nucleotides, the CDR3 is TGTGCCAGCAGTGAAACTAGCGGGTCTTACAATGAGCAGTTCTTC. Its protein product is CASSETSGSYNEQFF. V gene TRBV6-4 combines with J gene TRBJ2-1, with TRBD2 identical over 9 bases. CDR1 and CDR2 from the germline V gene are MRHNA and SNTAGT. The CDR3 is 15 amino acids. Trimming at V came to 3 bases and at J to 4 bases, leaving 4 bases not matched to a gene.

A single count supports this clone. The chain couples TRBV7-9 to TRBJ2-7; 10 bases map to TRBD1. The V segment lost 4 bases and the J segment 4 bases; nucleotides outside the gene matches: 10. The germline gives CDR1 SEHNR, CDR2 FQNEAQ (reference sequence). The CDR3 has 16 amino acids. Written as DNA, the CDR3 is TGTGCCAGCAGCTCCCTTGGGGGGACAGGGGTTTACGAGCAGTACTTC. Protein: CASSSLGGTGVYEQYF.

The genes are TRBV4-1 and TRBJ1-2; no reliable D call. With 1 base removed from V and 5 bases from J, the gap between germline ends came to 17 bases. The CDR3 runs to 16 residues. Per germline, CDR1 MGHRA and CDR2 YSYEKL. This chain's CDR3 is CASSQGSGSGIYGYTF. In DNA, the CDR3 is TGCGCCAGCAGCCAAGGGTCTGGGTCGGGGATATATGGCTACACCTTC.

V is TRBV3-1 (or the pseudogene TRBV3-2) and J is TRBJ1-1; 9 bases align to TRBD1. The CDR3 has 16 residues. The germline V gene encodes CDR1 LGHDT and CDR2 YNNKEL (reference sequence). V shed 1 base, J shed 0 bases, and the junction held 3 bases outside the gene matches. The CDR3 sequence is CASSQGGQGMNTEAFF. CDR3 nucleotides: TGTGCCAGCAGCCAAGGGGGACAGGGTATGAACACTGAAGCTTTCTTT.

The CDR3 loop reads CASSWAGTSVGGELFF. CDR3 in DNA: TGTGCCAGCAGTTGGGCCGGGACTAGCGTGGGCGGGGAGCTGTTTTTT. The V and J genes are TRBV27 and TRBJ2-2; 10 bases align to TRBD2. This CDR3 has 16 residues. The V segment lost 4 bases and the J segment 7 bases; nucleotides outside the gene matches: 9. Germline V gene lookup returns CDR1 MNHEY and CDR2 SMNVEV (reference sequence).

This rearrangement joins TRBV5-1 to TRBJ1-1; TRBD1 matches at 10 bases. J lost 0 bases, V lost 3 bases, and 8 bases had no gene match. The CDR3 has 17 residues. Germline CDR1 SGHRS, CDR2 YFSETQ. The CDR3 nucleotides read TGCGCCAGCAGCTCAGGACAGGGGGTTTTTATGAACACTGAAGCTTTCTTT. This encodes CASSSGQGVFMNTEAFF.

This sequence joins TRBV6-4 and TRBJ2-1; D perhaps matches TRBD2 (6 bases). The V gene lost 0 bases and the J gene lost 7 bases, with 16 bases spanning the gap. Germline CDR1 is MRHNA and CDR2 is SNTAGT. The CDR3 consists of 16 residues. The chain's CDR3 is CASSDSGTVVRNEQFF. The CDR3 DNA sequence: TGTGCCAGCAGTGACTCTGGGACTGTCGTTAGGAATGAGCAGTTCTTC.

This clone was observed a handful of times. This chain links TRBV4-2 with TRBJ2-7; D might be TRBD2 (5 bases). The germline gives CDR1 LGHNA, CDR2 YNFKEQ. V was trimmed by 4 bases and J by 3 bases, leaving 16 bases between them. CDR3 length: 15 amino acids. CDR3 bases: TGTGCCAGCAGCCCTCATCCGGGATCCAACTACGAGCAGTACTTC. Translated: CASSPHPGSNYEQYF.

CDR3 coding DNA: TGTGCCAGCAGCCCAGGACTGGGGAAGTCCTACGAGCAGTACTTC. It encodes CASSPGLGKSYEQYF. The chain uses TRBV5-4 and TRBJ2-7; TRBD2 is a possible D gene (5 bases). This CDR3 contains 15 residues. Germline assignment: CDR1 SGHNT and CDR2 YYREEE (reference sequence). Trimming left V 4 bases short and J 1 base short, with 15 bases between.

V gene TRBV19 combines with J gene TRBJ1-5, with D hard to call. The germline V gene has CDR1 LNHDA and CDR2 SQIVND (reference sequence). V lost 7 bases and J lost 5, with 15 bases in between. This CDR3 is 14 amino acids long. Written as DNA, the CDR3 is TGTGCCAGTACCTCTCGCGGGTTACATCAGCCCCAGCATTTT. It encodes CASTSRGLHQPQHF.

The genes are TRBV19 and TRBJ2-2, with a weak D call TRBD2 (5 bases). CDR3 length: 12 residues. Germline-derived CDR1 and CDR2 are LNHDA and SQIVND (reference sequence). The ends were cut back, 9 bases at V and 1 base at J, with 6 bases in the middle. CDR3 sequence reads: CASRENTGELFF. The CDR3 DNA reads as TGTGCCAGCCGGGAGAACACCGGGGAGCTGTTTTTT.

The V gene is TRBV4-1, the J gene TRBJ2-5; D gene ambiguous. The CDR3 has 13 residues. Germline CDR1 MGHRA, CDR2 YSYEKL. V shed 0 bases and J shed 5 bases, with 7 bases lying between them. CDR3 nucleotide sequence: TGCGCCAGCAGCCAAGAAGTCCGGGAGACCCAGTACTTC. This translates into CASSQEVRETQYF.

The rearrangement joins TRBV7-2 to TRBJ2-3; 8 bases line up with TRBD2. Germline CDR1 reads SGHTA; CDR2 reads FQGNSA. After removal of 5 bases from V and 0 bases from J, the junction contained 4 bases not matched to a gene. This CDR3 contains 15 residues. CDR3 in DNA: TGTGCCAGCAGCCGCGGGGGGAGGAGCACAGATACGCAGTATTTT. Protein sequence: CASSRGGRSTDTQYF.

The table lists this clone with a count of one. This chain uses TRBV5-4 with TRBJ1-1; 7 nucleotides agree with TRBD1. The V gene end was trimmed by 3 bases and the J gene end by 5 bases; junction bases not matched to a gene: 7. The germline V gene has CDR1 SGHNT and CDR2 YYREEE (reference sequence). The CDR3 spans 14 residues. The CDR3 DNA reads as TGTGCCAGCAGCTCGAGACAGGGAACTACTGAAGCTTTCTTT. Protein product: CASSSRQGTTEAFF.

The genes are TRBV10-2 and TRBJ2-2, with 8 positions matching TRBD1. The CDR3 contains 14 residues. V dropped 10 bases and J dropped 0; count of bases not matched to a gene: 4. CDR1 is WSHSY, CDR2 SAAADI, per germline. The CDR3 region has the DNA TGCGCCATCAACAGGGGGTCGAACACCGGGGAGCTGTTTTTT. Protein product: CAINRGSNTGELFF.

This clone came up a few times. V is TRBV7-9 and J is TRBJ1-3; unclear D gene. Germline V gives CDR1 SEHNR, CDR2 FQNEAQ (reference sequence). There are 18 residues in the CDR3. V was shortened by 3 bases and J by 0 bases, with 18 bases between the two germline ends. The chain's CDR3 is CASSLGRQLTSSGNTIYF. Here the CDR3 DNA reads TGTGCCAGCAGCTTGGGGAGGCAGTTGACTAGCTCTGGAAACACCATATATTTT. The full variable domain, rest sourced from reference TRBV7-9 and TRBJ1-3, is DTGVSQNPRHKITKRGQNVTFRCDPISEHNRLYWYRQTLGQGPEFLTYFQNEAQLEKSRLLSDRFSAERPKGSFSTLEIQRTEQGDSAMYLCASSLGRQLTSSGNTIYFGEGSWLTVV.

V and J are TRBV7-2 and TRBJ1-5; 8 bases align to TRBD1. CDR3 length: 14 amino acids. V was clipped by 5 bases and J by 7 bases; unmatched bases: 7. Germline V gene sequence: CDR1 SGHTA, CDR2 FQGNSA. The CDR3: CASSLGQGGQPQHF. The CDR3 DNA follows: TGTGCCAGCAGCCTCGGACAGGGCGGACAGCCCCAGCATTTT.

The chain recombines TRBV7-9 with TRBJ2-3; D gene unclear. This CDR3 has 13 amino acids. The germline V gene has CDR1 SEHNR and CDR2 FQNEAQ (reference sequence). V was cut by 3 bases and J by 0 bases, with 4 bases left in between. The CDR3 DNA sequence: TGTGCCAGCAGCTTTGAGAGCACAGATACGCAGTATTTT. Translation gives CASSFESTDTQYF.

This clone has a handful of counts. The chain is built from TRBV7-2 and TRBJ2-7, with 8 bases lining up with TRBD2. The CDR3 length is 16 residues. Trimming cost V 5 bases and J 2 bases; bases outside gene matches: 11. Per germline, CDR1 SGHTA and CDR2 FQGNSA. The CDR3 spells CASSPGGGRGAYEQYF. The CDR3 region has the DNA TGTGCCAGCAGCCCGGGCGGAGGGCGGGGGGCCTACGAGCAGTACTTC.

This clone is deemed medium-sized. This rearrangement joins TRBV4-3 to TRBJ2-7, with TRBD2 as a possible D gene (5 bases). Germline assignment: CDR1 LGHNA and CDR2 YSLEER. The CDR3 runs to 16 residues. V lost 2 bases and J lost 1, with 15 bases in between. CDR3 residues: CASSQPVRTLSYEQYF. DNA for the CDR3: TGCGCCAGCAGCCAACCCGTCCGGACTTTATCCTACGAGCAGTACTTC.

This clone was counted once. The chain employs TRBV2 and TRBJ2-7, with D maybe TRBD1 (5 bases). Per the germline V gene, CDR1 is SNHLY and CDR2 is FYNNEI. CDR3 size: 12 residues. The CDR3: CTAGREYYEQYF. The CDR3 DNA sequence: TGTACAGCCGGCAGGGAATACTACGAGCAGTACTTC.